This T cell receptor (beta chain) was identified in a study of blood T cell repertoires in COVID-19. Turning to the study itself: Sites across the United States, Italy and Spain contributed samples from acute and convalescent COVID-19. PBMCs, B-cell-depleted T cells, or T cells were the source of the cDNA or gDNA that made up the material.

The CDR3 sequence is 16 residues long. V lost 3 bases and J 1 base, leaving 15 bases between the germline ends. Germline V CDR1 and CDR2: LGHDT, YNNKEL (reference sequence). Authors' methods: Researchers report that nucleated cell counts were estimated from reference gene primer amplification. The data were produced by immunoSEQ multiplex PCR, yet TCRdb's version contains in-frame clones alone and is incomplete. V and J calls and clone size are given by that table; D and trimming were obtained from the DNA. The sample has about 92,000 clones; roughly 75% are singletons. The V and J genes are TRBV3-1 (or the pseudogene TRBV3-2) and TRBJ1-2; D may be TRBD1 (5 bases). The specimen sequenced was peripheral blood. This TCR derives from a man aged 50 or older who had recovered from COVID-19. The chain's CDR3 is CASSQRGGPGNYGYTF. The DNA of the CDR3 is TGTGCCAGCAGCCAGAGGGGAGGGCCGGGTAACTATGGCTACACCTTC.